Below, 18 T cell receptor beta chains from the same sample are listed, as sequenced in a study of technical replicates of blood from a handful of donors. Here immunoSEQ multiplex PCR was the method, and the copy in TCRdb shows in-frame clones only, minus some. The sample yields roughly 65,000 clones, approximately 86% seen once. The sample taken for sequencing was PBMCs. The receptors originated from a human donor in good health. Some clones in this sample may be carry-over from other donors' samples.

By sample share, this clone is medium-sized. The chain recombines TRBV6-1 with TRBJ2-1; 9 bases line up with TRBD2. The V gene end was trimmed by 6 bases and the J gene end by 4 bases; junction bases not matched to a gene: 4. CDR1 MNHNS and CDR2 SASEGT come from the germline V gene. CDR3 size: 14 residues. CDR3 sequence reads: CASSRTSDYNEQFF. The DNA for the CDR3 is TGTGCCAGCAGCCGGACTAGCGATTACAATGAGCAGTTCTTC.

The rearrangement links TRBV27 to TRBJ2-7; D is possibly TRBD1 (7 bases). The CDR3 consists of 14 residues. Germline CDR1 MNHEY, CDR2 SMNVEV (reference sequence). V lost 5 bases to trimming and J lost 2 bases, with 13 bases between them. The CDR3 loop is CASSGRGQPYEQYF. The CDR3 DNA reads as TGTGCCAGCAGTGGGCGGGGACAGCCCTACGAGCAGTACTTC.

In regard to this clone: Other DNA sequences of this sample code for an identical CDR3. The chain combines TRBV7-6 with TRBJ2-2; the D gene is possibly TRBD1 (5 bases). Germline loops: CDR1 SGHVS, CDR2 FNYEAQ. CDR3 length: 14 residues. V lost 5 bases to trimming and J lost 3 bases, with 10 bases between them. CDR3 sequence: CASSPDRYTGELFF. The DNA for the CDR3 is TGTGCCAGCAGCCCCGACAGATACACCGGGGAGCTGTTTTTT.

The gene calls are TRBV5-6 and TRBJ2-1; TRBD1 might be the D (7 bases). This CDR3 has 15 amino acids. V lost 1 base to trimming and J lost 4 bases, with 12 bases between them. Per germline, CDR1 SGHDT and CDR2 YYEEEE. For the CDR3, the DNA is TGTGCCAGCAGCTTGTTGTCAGGGGGGTACAATGAGCAGTTCTTC. This translates into CASSLLSGGYNEQFF.

The DNA of the CDR3 is TGTGCCAGCAGTAGAACAGGGTGGGAGACCCAGTACTTC. Translation: CASSRTGWETQYF. This chain links TRBV5-4 with TRBJ2-5, with D tentatively TRBD1 (6 bases). Trimming cost V 5 bases and J 5 bases, with 13 bases left between them. This CDR3 has 13 amino acids. Germline CDR1 SGHNT, CDR2 YYREEE (reference sequence). The whole variable domain, filled in from reference TRBV5-4 and TRBJ2-5, reads ETGVTQSPTHLIKTRGQQVTLRCSSQSGHNTVSWYQQALGQGPQFIFQYYREEENGRGNFPPRFSGLQFPNYSSELNVNALELDDSALYLCASSRTGWETQYFGPGTRLLVL.

The CDR3 here is CSVEEPLLAGAPDTQYF. In DNA, the CDR3 is TGCAGCGTTGAGGAACCCCTACTAGCGGGAGCTCCAGATACGCAGTATTTT. The J gene is TRBJ2-3, the V gene TRBV29-1, with TRBD2 matching over 11 bases. V gave up 3 bases and J gave up 4 bases; unmatched junction bases: 12. Germline V gene lookup returns CDR1 SQVTM and CDR2 ANQGSEA. The length of the CDR3 is 17 residues.

This clone was picked up a small number of times. CDR3 region: CASSLIAGTEAFF. DNA for the CDR3: TGTGCCAGCAGCTTAATTGCAGGGACTGAAGCTTTCTTT. The rearrangement links TRBV5-8 to TRBJ1-1; D possibly corresponds to TRBD1 (5 bases). CDR1 and CDR2 (germline): SGHTS, YDEGEE. The CDR3 loop spans 13 amino acids. V gave up 2 bases and J gave up 5 bases, with 10 bases separating them.

The chain combines TRBV30 with TRBJ1-6; D might be TRBD1 (6 bases). V was cut by 0 bases and J by 9 bases, with 12 bases left in between. This CDR3 has 14 amino acids. Per the germline V gene, CDR1 is GTSNPN and CDR2 is SVGIG (reference sequence). This CDR3 is CAWSVSQGSSPLHF. The CDR3 region has the DNA TGTGCCTGGAGTGTCTCACAGGGAAGTTCACCCCTCCACTTT.

This clone showed up just a few times. The V call is TRBV14, the J call TRBJ2-3, with TRBD1 identical over 7 bases. CDR3 length: 18 amino acids. Looked up from germline, CDR1 is SGHDN and CDR2 is FVKESK. The V segment lost 1 base and the J segment 6 bases; nucleotides outside the gene matches: 16. CDR3 coding DNA: TGTGCCAGCAGCCAAGTGGAGAGGGGGCTTCGAGGTGCGGATACGCAGTATTTT. It codes for CASSQVERGLRGADTQYF.

The chain links TRBV21-1 to TRBJ1-2. TRBV21-1 counts as a pseudogene. The CDR3 covers 13 residues. CDR3 DNA sequence: TGTGCCAGCAGCAGTGGAGGGCCCTATGGCTACACCTTC. Its protein is CASSSGGPYGYTF.

This sequence joins TRBV7-9 and TRBJ2-5, with TRBD2 matching 11 bases. The CDR3 covers 18 residues. The ends lost 5 bases at V and 3 bases at J; junction bases unmatched: 14. The V gene's germline CDR1 is SEHNR and CDR2 FQNEAQ (reference sequence). The CDR3 DNA reads TGTGCCAGCAGCCCCTGGGACTTGGGACTAGCGGAAAAAGAGACCCAGTACTTC. It is translated as CASSPWDLGLAEKETQYF.

This clone was picked up one time. This sequence joins TRBV6-5 and TRBJ2-3, with 12 bases that match TRBD2. The CDR3 sequence is 15 residues long. Germline V gene data show CDR1 as MNHEY and CDR2 as SVGAGI. V shed 6 bases, J shed 4 bases, and the junction held 5 bases outside the gene matches. Here the CDR3 DNA reads TGTGCCAGCAGCCTGACTAGCGGGAGTGCAGATACGCAGTATTTT. This codes for CASSLTSGSADTQYF.

This rearrangement joins TRBV18 to TRBJ2-1; TRBD1 matches at 7 bases. The V gene end was trimmed by 4 bases and the J gene end by 9 bases; junction bases not matched to a gene: 6. This CDR3 region has 13 residues. The germline V gene encodes CDR1 KGHSH and CDR2 LQKENI. The CDR3: CASSQGAGGEQFF. The CDR3 nucleotides read TGTGCCAGCTCACAGGGGGCTGGGGGTGAGCAGTTCTTC. Full variable domain (rest looked up from reference TRBV18 and TRBJ2-1): NAGVMQNPRHLVRRRGQEARLRCSPMKGHSHVYWYRQLPEEGLKFMVYLQKENIIDESGMPKERFSAEFPKEGPSILRIQQVVRGDSAAYFCASSQGAGGEQFFGPGTRLTVL.

This chain uses TRBV27 with TRBJ1-2; 9 bases agree with TRBD1. Germline V lookup: CDR1 MNHEY, CDR2 SMNVEV (reference sequence). V shed 4 bases, J shed 7 bases, and the junction held 4 bases outside the gene matches. The length of the CDR3 is 13 residues. CDR3 nucleotides: TGTGCCAGCAGTTCCAGGACAGGGGTTGGCTACACCTTC. Its protein is CASSSRTGVGYTF.

The chain joins TRBV27 to TRBJ2-5; 10 bases map to TRBD1. The CDR3 sequence is 15 residues long. CDR1 and CDR2 from the germline V gene are MNHEY and SMNVEV (reference sequence). V dropped 3 bases and J dropped 1; count of bases not matched to a gene: 2. CDR3 coding DNA: TGTGCCAGCAGTTTGCGGGACAGGGGCCAAGAGACCCAGTACTTC. Encoded protein: CASSLRDRGQETQYF.

The chain's CDR3 is CASSLVGSGRLVYNEQFF. The CDR3 bases are TGTGCCAGCAGCTTAGTAGGTAGCGGGAGGCTCGTTTACAATGAGCAGTTCTTC. The rearrangement uses TRBV7-8 and TRBJ2-1, with TRBD2 matching 10 bases. The V gene end was trimmed by 1 base and the J gene end by 4 bases; junction bases not matched to a gene: 10. The CDR3 length is 18 residues. Germline V gene sequence: CDR1 SGHVS, CDR2 FQNEAQ.

In its sample, this clone was seen once. The DNA for the CDR3 is TGTGCCAGTAGTACCTATATTAGCAATCAGCCCCAGCATTTT. Translating it yields CASSTYISNQPQHF. The chain employs TRBV19 and TRBJ1-5; D unresolved. V was clipped by 4 bases and J by 0 bases, with 7 bases between them. Germline CDR1 and CDR2: LNHDA and SQIVND (reference sequence). The CDR3 totals 14 residues. The complete variable domain, with remaining parts taken from reference TRBV19 and TRBJ1-5, reads DGGITQSPKYLFRKEGQNVTLSCEQNLNHDAMYWYRQDPGQGLRLIYYSQIVNDFQKGDIAEGYSVSREKKESFPLTVTSAQKNPTAFYLCASSTYISNQPQHFGDGTRLSIL.

This rearrangement joins TRBV18 to TRBJ1-1, with D tentatively TRBD1 (6 bases). The CDR3 covers 14 residues. Germline V gene sequence: CDR1 KGHSH, CDR2 LQKENI. Deletions cut 4 bases from V and 0 bases from J, with 9 bases between. CDR3 amino acids: CASSQDSLNTEAFF. CDR3 sequence (DNA): TGTGCCAGCTCACAGGACAGCCTGAACACTGAAGCTTTCTTT.